What follows are 30 T cell receptor beta chains derived from one specimen sequenced in a study of regulatory T cells in long-lasting Graves disease. iRepertoire HTBI primers and Arm-PCR of CDR3 regions built TCR beta libraries. TCRdb called the multiplex PCR reads again in MiXCR, with one record for every CDR3 protein. The data contain 410,000 or so distinct CDR3 sequences, around 14% of them singletons. The time point was: newly diagnosed GD, antithyroid drugs for less than 3 months. RNA extracted from PBMCs served as the sequencing template. These data were also reused for a study on T cells in Graves' hyperthyroidism and ophthalmopathy.

Sequencing used peripheral blood mononuclear cells (PBMCs), obtained at new diagnosis, from a patient treated with antithyroid drugs. Receptors originate from a woman in her twenties or thirties with Graves disease.

V is TRBV6-5 and J is TRBJ2-3, with D tentatively TRBD1 (5 bases). V was trimmed by 4 bases and J by 1 base, leaving 12 bases between them. The CDR3 is made up of 15 amino acids. Germline CDR1 is MNHEY and CDR2 is SVGAGI. Written as DNA, the CDR3 is TGTGCCAGCAGTTTGCCCAGGGCGCGCACAGATACGCAGTATTTT. Translating it yields CASSLPRARTDTQYF.

A remark on this clonotype: A read error likely explains this, since a far larger clone differs by one base. The chain couples TRBV11-2 to TRBJ2-7, with 8 nucleotides matching TRBD2. The CDR3 sequence is 19 residues long. The germline V gene has CDR1 SGHAT and CDR2 FQNNGV. Unmatched junction bases numbered 25, after V lost 5 bases and J lost 7 bases. This CDR3 reads CASSHISVAGGIALNEQYF. Here the CDR3 DNA reads TGTGCCAGCAGCCACATTTCTGTGGCGGGAGGAATAGCGTTGAATGAGCAGTACTTC.

This clonotype showed up many times. The chain has TRBV3-1 and TRBJ2-3; D is undetermined. The V end was cut by 0 bases, the J end by 6 bases, with 4 bases between. Germline CDR1 LGHDT, CDR2 YNNKEL (reference sequence). This CDR3 contains 12 residues. The CDR3: CASSQDLDTQYF. The CDR3 DNA reads as TGTGCCAGCAGCCAAGATTTGGATACGCAGTATTTT.

The CDR3: CATSDSRTGNTDTQYF. The CDR3, as DNA: TGTGCCACCAGTGATTCGCGGACAGGGAACACAGATACGCAGTATTTT. V and J are TRBV24-1 and TRBJ2-3; 8 nucleotides match TRBD1. V dropped 2 bases and J dropped 2; count of bases not matched to a gene: 5. Germline-derived CDR1 and CDR2 are KGHDR and SFDVKD. CDR3 size: 16 residues.

This clonotype was recorded at least ten times. The germline gene is not matched at one end of the junction; a read error may be the cause. This chain uses TRBV5-1 with TRBJ2-1; perhaps TRBD2 as D (6 bases). Germline V gene data show CDR1 as SGHRS and CDR2 as YFSETQ. The length of the CDR3 is 15 residues. CDR3 nucleotides: TGTGCCAGCAGTCTGGGAGGTGGTCCCTACAATGAGCAGTTCTTC. It specifies CASSLGGGPYNEQFF.

This clonotype was seen many times. This chain uses TRBV2 with TRBJ2-7; 10 bases fit TRBD2. V was clipped by 4 bases and J by 1 base; unmatched bases: 4. CDR3 length: 15 residues. The germline V gene has CDR1 SNHLY and CDR2 FYNNEI. The CDR3 reads CASSVETSGSYEQYF. CDR3 DNA sequence: TGTGCCAGCAGTGTCGAGACTAGCGGGTCCTACGAGCAGTACTTC.

In its sample, this clonotype was seen a few times. The rearrangement joins TRBV12-3 or TRBV12-4 to TRBJ2-7; D is possibly TRBD1 or TRBD2 (5 bases each). The CDR3 has 15 residues. V was trimmed by 4 bases and J by 2 bases, leaving 15 bases between them. CDR3 in amino acids: CASSSEVGVPYEQYF. CDR3 DNA: TGTGCCAGCAGTTCGGAGGTGGGGGTACCCTACGAGCAGTACTTC.

This clonotype showed up just a few times. The chain carries TRBV2 and TRBJ1-5; D perhaps matches TRBD1 (5 bases). Germline loops: CDR1 SNHLY, CDR2 FYNNEI. V was trimmed by 10 bases and J by 3 bases, leaving 13 bases between them. This CDR3 spans 13 amino acids. The CDR3 is CATHRDFNQPQHF. Here the CDR3 DNA reads TGTGCCACCCACCGGGACTTCAATCAGCCCCAGCATTTT.

The chain carries TRBV30 and TRBJ1-5; D is perhaps TRBD1 (6 bases). Trimming took 3 bases from V and 1 from J, leaving 13 bases between them. Germline V CDR1 and CDR2: GTSNPN, SVGIG (reference sequence). This CDR3 comprises 15 residues. The CDR3 here is CAWSGGGASNQPQHF. In nucleotides, the CDR3 is TGTGCCTGGAGCGGCGGGGGCGCGAGCAATCAGCCCCAGCATTTT.

This clonotype was picked up many times. This chain joins TRBV30 and TRBJ1-5; D is possibly TRBD1 (6 bases). The CDR3 runs 15 residues. V was shortened by 2 bases and J by 5 bases, with 16 bases between the two germline ends. Germline V CDR1 and CDR2: GTSNPN, SVGIG (reference sequence). In nucleotides, the CDR3 is TGTGCCTGGAGTCGGCGCGCAGGGGAAGATCAGCCCCAGCATTTT. This gives the protein CAWSRRAGEDQPQHF.

This clonotype showed up many times. V is TRBV29-1 and J is TRBJ1-2; TRBD1 is a possible D gene (6 bases). The CDR3 loop spans 11 amino acids. Trimming removed 6 bases from V and 6 bases from J, with 11 bases in between. From germline, CDR1 is SQVTM and CDR2 ANQGSEA. The CDR3 reads CSVVGGDGYTF. Written as DNA, the CDR3 is TGCAGCGTCGTCGGGGGCGATGGCTACACCTTC.

This clonotype has ten or more counts. V usage is TRBV28 and J usage is TRBJ1-3, with D unclear. Trimming stripped 4 bases from V and 0 bases from J, with 13 bases between. Germline V lookup: CDR1 MDHEN, CDR2 SYDVKM. The CDR3 loop spans 16 amino acids. The CDR3, as DNA: TGTGCCAGCAGTTCCCCAGACACTTACTCTGGAAACACCATATATTTT. It encodes CASSSPDTYSGNTIYF.

This chain uses TRBV20-1 with TRBJ2-3; 10 nucleotides match TRBD2. V lost 3 bases, J lost 0 bases, and 3 bases stayed unmatched. The CDR3 spans 15 residues. The germline CDR1 and CDR2 sequences are DFQATT and SNEGSKA (reference sequence). CDR3 amino acids: CSARRAGGSTDTQYF. CDR3 DNA: TGCAGTGCTAGGAGAGCGGGAGGGAGCACAGATACGCAGTATTTT.

The chain couples TRBV9 to TRBJ1-4; perhaps TRBD1 as D (6 bases). CDR3 length: 15 residues. V was trimmed by 3 bases and J by 4 bases, leaving 13 bases between them. The germline gives CDR1 SGDLS, CDR2 YYNGEE. This CDR3 is CASSASRGFNEKLFF. The CDR3, as DNA: TGTGCCAGCAGCGCTTCCAGGGGCTTTAATGAAAAACTGTTTTTT.

This clonotype has a count of ten or more. V usage is TRBV20-1 and J usage is TRBJ1-1; D uncertain. CDR3 length: 14 amino acids. Trimming left V 6 bases short and J 3 bases short, with 17 bases between. The germline V gene encodes CDR1 DFQATT and CDR2 SNEGSKA (reference sequence). Written as DNA, the CDR3 is TGCAGTGCAAAGACACCAGGACGGGACACTGAAGCTTTCTTT. Protein: CSAKTPGRDTEAFF.

Details on this clonotype: A far larger clone is one nucleotide away, so this likely arose from a read error. This chain joins TRBV7-9 and TRBJ2-5, with TRBD2 identical over 7 bases. Germline CDR1 SEHNR, CDR2 FQNEAQ (reference sequence). Losses at the gene ends were 4 bases for V and 11 bases for J; bases not matched to a gene: 16. The CDR3 is 15 amino acids. CDR3 DNA: TGTGCCAGCAGCTCCGGACTAGTGGGGGGGGATGAGCAGTACTTC. It codes for CASSSGLVGGDEQYF. The variable domain in full, with the rest retrieved from reference TRBV7-9 and TRBJ2-5, is DTGVSQNPRHKITKRGQNVTFRCDPISEHNRLYWYRQTLGQGPEFLTYFQNEAQLEKSRLLSDRFSAERPKGSFSTLEIQRTEQGDSAMYLCASSSGLVGGDEQYFGPGTRLLVL.

This clonotype is a singleton in its sample. J is TRBJ2-3 and V is TRBV11-2; TRBD1 matches at 9 bases. The CDR3 spans 15 residues. With 4 bases clipped from V and 6 bases from J, the junction kept 8 bases outside the gene matches. Germline V gives CDR1 SGHAT, CDR2 FQNNGV. The DNA for the CDR3 is TGTGCCAGCAGCTCCCCGGGACAGGGAAGTGATACGCAGTATTTT. Translation gives CASSSPGQGSDTQYF.

At least ten counts were recorded for this clonotype. Here the CDR3 reads CASGYLRGSWSGELFF. The CDR3 DNA reads TGTGCTAGTGGTTATTTGAGGGGATCATGGAGCGGGGAGCTGTTTTTT. The J gene is TRBJ2-2, the V gene TRBV12-5; D possibly matches TRBD1 or TRBD2 (5 bases each). The CDR3 is made up of 16 amino acids. Germline CDR1 LGHNT, CDR2 FRNRAP. Trimming removed 4 bases at V and 7 bases at J, with 19 bases between.

This clonotype was observed a few times. The chain employs TRBV6-5 and TRBJ2-2; D is ambiguous. There are 13 residues in the CDR3. The germline gives CDR1 MNHEY, CDR2 SVGAGI. The V end lost 4 bases, the J end lost 4 bases, and 7 bases lay between the germline ends. For the CDR3, the DNA is TGTGCCAGCAGTTCCAGTTTCACCGGGGAGCTGTTTTTT. Residues: CASSSSFTGELFF.

There are a few counts of this clonotype. This chain connects TRBV4-1 to TRBJ2-1; TRBD2 matches 11 bases. The CDR3 consists of 16 residues. After removal of 4 bases from V and 3 bases from J, the junction contained 5 bases not matched to a gene. Germline V gives CDR1 MGHRA, CDR2 YSYEKL. The CDR3 DNA reads as TGCGCCAGCAGCCCTGCCCTAGCGGGAGGCTACAATGAGCAGTTCTTC. Its translation is CASSPALAGGYNEQFF.

This chain connects TRBV20-1 to TRBJ1-5; a weak D match, TRBD1 (5 bases). The CDR3 is 14 amino acids. In germline, CDR1 is DFQATT, CDR2 SNEGSKA (reference sequence). Trimming cost V 2 bases and J 3 bases, with 11 bases left between them. The CDR3, as DNA: TGCAGTGCTAGATTGGGGGAAGACAATCAGCCCCAGCATTTT. Its translation: CSARLGEDNQPQHF.

Ten or more counts support this clonotype. The V and J genes are TRBV5-1 and TRBJ2-1; D call uncertain. Germline V gene sequence: CDR1 SGHRS, CDR2 YFSETQ. V shed 7 bases and J shed 3 bases, with 11 bases lying between them. The CDR3 runs to 13 residues. This CDR3 is CASRITIYNEQFF. CDR3 sequence (DNA): TGCGCCAGCCGTATCACTATCTACAATGAGCAGTTCTTC.

This clonotype was counted at least ten times. CDR3 loop: CASSLPTRRATYEQYF. CDR3 DNA sequence: TGTGCCAGCAGTCTTCCAACGCGCCGCGCAACCTACGAGCAGTACTTC. The chain recombines TRBV28 with TRBJ2-7; D gene ambiguous. Germline lookup yields CDR1 MDHEN and CDR2 SYDVKM. The CDR3 extends over 16 amino acids. Trimming stripped 5 bases from V and 2 bases from J, with 19 bases between.

The CDR3 DNA reads as TGTGCCAGCAGCCTTCCGGGACTAGCGGGAAACACCGGGGAGCTGTTTTTT. Its translation: CASSLPGLAGNTGELFF. V usage is TRBV13 and J usage is TRBJ2-2, with 13 bases matching TRBD2. CDR1 PRHDT and CDR2 FYEKMQ come from the germline V gene (reference sequence). Trimming at V came to 5 bases and at J to 2 bases, leaving 5 bases not matched to a gene. CDR3 length: 17 amino acids.

This clonotype was counted once. The conserved closing phenylalanine or tryptophan is absent in this CDR3, likely reflecting a read error. No DNA is shown, since the ends of the CDR3 on it are uncertain; the CDR3 is the one TCRdb lists. The J gene is TRBJ1-6, the V gene TRBV30; no DNA check was done on the table's D call, TRBD1. The CDR3 length is 16 residues, termini included. In germline, CDR1 is GTSNPN, CDR2 SVGIG (reference sequence). This chain's CDR3 is CAWSVLSDSVTSPFHL.

The chain links TRBV27 to TRBJ2-7, with D unresolved. V lost 3 bases and J lost 1, with 10 bases in between. This CDR3 is built from 14 residues. Germline assignment: CDR1 MNHEY and CDR2 SMNVEV (reference sequence). The CDR3: CASSLGKASYEQYF. CDR3 nucleotide sequence: TGTGCCAGCAGTTTGGGGAAAGCGTCCTACGAGCAGTACTTC.

This clonotype occurred a few times. The chain couples TRBV5-8 to TRBJ1-5; D perhaps matches TRBD1 (5 bases). CDR3 size: 14 residues. CDR1 is SGHTS, CDR2 YDEGEE, per germline. V was trimmed by 0 bases and J by 7 bases, leaving 11 bases between them. In nucleotides, the CDR3 is TGTGCCAGCAGCTTGGCTCAGGGAGGGCAGCCCCAGCATTTT. Protein: CASSLAQGGQPQHF.

There are a few counts of this clonotype. V and J are TRBV5-1 and TRBJ2-7; 10 bases match TRBD1. Unmatched junction bases numbered 9, after V lost 3 bases and J lost 6 bases. The CDR3 totals 15 residues. Germline V CDR1 and CDR2: SGHRS, YFSETQ. CDR3 residues: CASSSGDRGPGEQYF. CDR3 DNA: TGCGCCAGCAGCTCCGGGGACAGGGGTCCGGGCGAGCAGTACTTC.

The genes are TRBV30 and TRBJ2-7; TRBD2 matches at 9 bases. Losses at the gene ends were 0 bases for V and 3 bases for J; bases not matched to a gene: 12. The CDR3 is 17 residues long. In germline, CDR1 is GTSNPN, CDR2 SVGIG (reference sequence). This CDR3 is CAWSVGRPSGNVYEQYF. The DNA of the CDR3 is TGTGCCTGGAGTGTTGGGAGACCTAGCGGGAACGTCTACGAGCAGTACTTC.

J is TRBJ1-1 and V is TRBV19; D is possibly TRBD1 (5 bases). Per the germline V gene, CDR1 is LNHDA and CDR2 is SQIVND (reference sequence). The V end lost 2 bases, the J end lost 6 bases, and 19 bases lay between the germline ends. The CDR3 spans 16 residues. DNA for the CDR3: TGTGCCAGTAGTATAATCGGAGTCAGGGAAGCATCTGAAGCTTTCTTT. It encodes CASSIIGVREASEAFF.